Following are 9 T cell receptor beta chains from one sample sequenced in a study of CD8 T cells in Susac syndrome. Reverse transcription of about 0.45 to 1 ug RNA was carried out with random hexamers. TCRdb used MiXCR to reprocess the immunoSEQ multiplex PCR reads, holding one entry per CDR3 protein. The sample includes more than 85,000 distinct CDR3 sequences, just under 95% of them seen just once. Material: CD4+ T cells from PBMCs. Every receptor here comes from a human donor with Susac syndrome.

As DNA, the CDR3 is TGTGCCAGTAGTTCAACAGACAGGGGGGAGACCCAGTACTTC. Residues: CASSSTDRGETQYF. The chain uses TRBV19 and TRBJ2-5; 9 nucleotides agree with TRBD1. This CDR3 spans 14 amino acids. V lost 5 bases and J lost 5; bases outside the gene matches: 6. Germline values: CDR1 LNHDA, CDR2 SQIVND (reference sequence).

The chain carries TRBV3-1 and TRBJ1-5; D uncertain. V lost 0 bases to trimming and J lost 6 bases, with 6 bases between them. This CDR3 is built from 13 residues. Germline values: CDR1 LGHDT, CDR2 YNNKEL (reference sequence). The CDR3 here is CASSQDLFQPQHF. CDR3 nucleotides: TGTGCCAGCAGCCAAGATCTTTTTCAGCCCCAGCATTTT. Drawing the rest from reference TRBV3-1 and TRBJ1-5, the complete variable domain is DTAVSQTPKYLVTQMGNDKSIKCEQNLGHDTMYWYKQDSKKFLKIMFSYNNKELIINETVPNRFSPKSPDKAHLNLHINSLELGDSAVYFCASSQDLFQPQHFGDGTRLSIL.

The V call is TRBV28, the J call TRBJ1-2; D unresolved. CDR3 length: 14 residues. Germline V lookup: CDR1 MDHEN, CDR2 SYDVKM. The V end was cut by 3 bases, the J end by 1 base, with 9 bases between. As DNA, the CDR3 is TGTGCCAGCAGTTTGGATAGTCGTAACTATGGCTACACCTTC. Translating it yields CASSLDSRNYGYTF.

The J gene is TRBJ2-6, the V gene TRBV18; D is perhaps TRBD1 (6 bases). The CDR3 length is 16 residues. V lost 2 bases, J lost 0 bases, and 8 bases lay in between. Germline V gives CDR1 KGHSH, CDR2 LQKENI. In DNA, the CDR3 is TGTGCCAGCTCACCAACCAGGGGCTCTGGGGCCAACGTCCTGACTTTC. Translation gives CASSPTRGSGANVLTF.

The V gene is TRBV19, the J gene TRBJ1-2; no clear D gene. Germline V gene sequence: CDR1 LNHDA, CDR2 SQIVND (reference sequence). The CDR3 length is 13 residues. With 1 base removed from V and 3 bases from J, the gap between germline ends came to 6 bases. DNA for the CDR3: TGTGCCAGTAGTATAGGGCCGGACTATGGCTACACCTTC. Protein product: CASSIGPDYGYTF.

This chain links TRBV11-2 with TRBJ2-1; D tentatively fits TRBD1 or TRBD2 (6 bases each). V was pared by 3 bases and J by 8 bases, with 23 bases between. The germline CDR1 and CDR2 sequences are SGHAT and FQNNGV. CDR3 length: 17 residues. The CDR3 DNA sequence: TGTGCCAGCAGCTTTTATGTCTCCGGGGGCCCCAGGGATGAGCAGTTCTTC. It encodes CASSFYVSGGPRDEQFF.

This chain joins TRBV20-1 and TRBJ1-5, with D perhaps TRBD1 (5 bases). The V gene lost 7 bases and the J gene lost 2 bases, with 9 bases spanning the gap. Germline CDR1 DFQATT, CDR2 SNEGSKA (reference sequence). The CDR3 extends over 12 amino acids. The CDR3 reads CSVLGGNQPQHF. The CDR3 nucleotides read TGCAGTGTCTTAGGGGGCAATCAGCCCCAGCATTTT.

The chain couples TRBV30 to TRBJ1-4; D remains ambiguous. The CDR3 covers 13 residues. Germline V gene data show CDR1 as GTSNPN and CDR2 as SVGIG (reference sequence). V shed 3 bases and J shed 0 bases, with 5 bases lying between them. CDR3 in DNA: TGTGCCTGGAGGGGTGCAACTAATGAAAAACTGTTTTTT. As protein: CAWRGATNEKLFF. The full variable domain, completed using reference TRBV30 and TRBJ1-4, is SQTIHQWPATLVQPVGSPLSLECTVEGTSNPNLYWYRQAAGRGLQLLFYSVGIGQISSEVPQNLSASRPQDRQFILSSKKLLLSDSGFYLCAWRGATNEKLFFGSGTQLSVL.

The chain is built from TRBV2 and TRBJ1-2; 8 bases map to TRBD1. Trimming removed 10 bases from V and 10 bases from J; junction bases left unmatched: 14. CDR1 SNHLY and CDR2 FYNNEI come from the germline V gene. The CDR3 is 13 residues long. This chain's CDR3 is CATREQGGGDYTF. The CDR3 DNA sequence: TGTGCCACCCGCGAACAGGGGGGAGGTGACTACACCTTC.